The 20 T cell receptor beta chains given below trace back to one sample, sequenced in a study of cytomegalovirus exposure and HLA in healthy donors. The primer mix had 60 Vbeta and 13 Jbeta primers. Sequencing used immunoSEQ multiplex PCR; TCRdb keeps in-frame clones, though not all of them. The sample lists 150,000 to 200,000 clones; around 87% were seen once. Sequencing was done on a sample of PBMCs. The receptors were sampled from a woman aged 18-29 years in good health and CMV-seronegative.

The chain has TRBV6-1 and TRBJ1-1, with 8 bases lining up with TRBD1. CDR3 length: 15 amino acids. V shed 3 bases, J shed 6 bases, and the junction held 9 bases outside the gene matches. Germline values: CDR1 MNHNS, CDR2 SASEGT. This CDR3 is CASSEGAGGVSEAFF. The CDR3 DNA reads TGTGCCAGCAGTGAGGGGGCAGGGGGCGTTTCTGAAGCTTTCTTT.

The CDR3 sequence is CASSPGLRTDTQYF. The CDR3 nucleotides are TGTGCCAGCAGCCCCGGACTGCGCACAGATACGCAGTATTTT. This chain links TRBV5-5 with TRBJ2-3, with D maybe TRBD2 (5 bases). Germline V CDR1 and CDR2: SGHKS, YYEKEE (reference sequence). Trimming took 4 bases from V and 1 from J, leaving 10 bases between them. The CDR3 consists of 14 residues.

The rearrangement uses TRBV7-8 and TRBJ1-6; the match to TRBD1 covers 7 bases. The CDR3 runs 14 residues. In germline, CDR1 is SGHVS, CDR2 FQNEAQ. J gave up 7 bases and V 5 bases, and 5 bases lay outside the gene matches. For the CDR3, the DNA is TGTGCCAGCAGCCCTAGCAGGGGGAATTCACCCCTCCACTTT. Its protein is CASSPSRGNSPLHF.

The rearrangement joins TRBV5-8 to TRBJ1-2; D remains unclear. This CDR3 spans 14 amino acids. Germline loops: CDR1 SGHTS, CDR2 YDEGEE. The V end was cut by 0 bases, the J end by 3 bases, with 9 bases between. The CDR3 sequence: CASSLEGVHYGYTF. In DNA form, the CDR3 reads TGTGCCAGCAGCTTGGAGGGAGTACACTATGGCTACACCTTC.

The chain joins TRBV11-2 to TRBJ1-2, with 10 bases lining up with TRBD1. Germline CDR1 reads SGHAT; CDR2 reads FQNNGV. The CDR3 spans 16 residues. V shed 6 bases, J shed 5 bases, and the junction held 12 bases outside the gene matches. In DNA, the CDR3 is TGTGCCAGCAGATACTCGACAGGGGGCGTCCCTTATGGCTACACCTTC. It is translated as CASRYSTGGVPYGYTF.

The rearrangement uses TRBV15 and TRBJ1-1; TRBD1 might be the D (5 bases). Trimming took off 3 bases at V and 5 bases at J, with 10 bases between the two ends. The CDR3 length is 13 residues. Germline CDR1 is LNHNV and CDR2 is YYDKDF (reference sequence). The CDR3 DNA reads TGTGCCACCAGCAGTGGGCGGGGGACTGAAGCTTTCTTT. Its protein is CATSSGRGTEAFF.

This clone was found a few times. The chain joins TRBV19 to TRBJ2-2; TRBD1 agrees at 7 bases. Trimming removed 6 bases from V and 3 bases from J; junction bases left unmatched: 7. The CDR3 loop spans 15 amino acids. Germline lookup yields CDR1 LNHDA and CDR2 SQIVND (reference sequence). CDR3 nucleotide sequence: TGTGCCAGTAGACCCGACAGGGATTACACCGGGGAGCTGTTTTTT. Its translation is CASRPDRDYTGELFF.

V gene TRBV14 combines with J gene TRBJ2-1, with 9 bases identical to TRBD2. V lost 4 bases to trimming and J lost 4 bases; unmatched junction nucleotides: 5. The germline CDR1 and CDR2 sequences are SGHDN and FVKESK. The CDR3 is 15 residues long. CDR3 nucleotide sequence: TGTGCCAGCAGCCCCGGACTAGCGAAATACAATGAGCAGTTCTTC. This gives the protein CASSPGLAKYNEQFF.

This clone was picked up one time. The rearrangement links TRBV15 to TRBJ1-1; D gene ambiguous. Per the germline V gene, CDR1 is LNHNV and CDR2 is YYDKDF (reference sequence). Trimming took off 5 bases at V and 1 base at J, with 5 bases between the two ends. This CDR3 has 12 residues. For the CDR3, the DNA is TGTGCCACCAGCGAGTGGAACACTGAAGCTTTCTTT. Translation: CATSEWNTEAFF.

This clone was counted between two and nine times. This chain connects TRBV6-6 to TRBJ2-2; no definite D call. Germline CDR1 reads MNHNY; CDR2 reads SVGAGI (reference sequence). The CDR3 loop spans 15 amino acids. Trimming took off 4 bases at V and 1 base at J, with 10 bases between the two ends. CDR3 sequence reads: CASSLVFENTGELFF. The DNA for the CDR3 is TGTGCCAGCAGTTTAGTTTTCGAGAACACCGGGGAGCTGTTTTTT.

The CDR3 bases are TGTGCCAGCAGTTCATTTGGGGGGTATGGCTACACCTTC. It translates to CASSSFGGYGYTF. The rearrangement joins TRBV5-4 to TRBJ1-2; TRBD1 is a possible D gene (5 bases). CDR3 size: 13 residues. Trimming left V 5 bases short and J 5 bases short, with 13 bases between. Germline CDR1 and CDR2: SGHNT and YYREEE (reference sequence). Based on the CDR3 plus reference TRBV5-4 and TRBJ1-2, the full variable domain is ETGVTQSPTHLIKTRGQQVTLRCSSQSGHNTVSWYQQALGQGPQFIFQYYREEENGRGNFPPRFSGLQFPNYSSELNVNALELDDSALYLCASSSFGGYGYTFGSGTRLTVV.

This sequence joins TRBV4-3 and TRBJ2-7, with D unclear. Trimming shortened V by 3 bases and J by 3 bases, and 9 bases separated the two germline ends. CDR1 is LGHNA, CDR2 YSLEER, per germline. The CDR3 loop spans 13 amino acids. The CDR3 sequence is CASSQGPYYEQYF. CDR3 coding DNA: TGCGCCAGCAGCCAGGGCCCGTACTACGAGCAGTACTTC.

This clone was seen only once. This chain connects TRBV7-2 to TRBJ1-1, with D maybe TRBD1 (6 bases). V was pared by 1 base and J by 3 bases, with 6 bases between. The CDR3 sequence is 13 residues long. Germline V CDR1 and CDR2: SGHTA, FQGNSA. DNA of the CDR3: TGTGCCAGCAGCTTAGGGACAGACACTGAAGCTTTCTTT. Translation: CASSLGTDTEAFF.

The chain is built from TRBV6-1 and TRBJ2-7; 12 positions agree with TRBD2. Germline CDR1 is MNHNS and CDR2 is SASEGT. The CDR3 is 15 amino acids. The V and J ends lost 2 bases and 4 bases, in that order; junction bases with no gene match: 3. CDR3 region: CASSENLAGGYEQYF. The CDR3 region has the DNA TGTGCCAGCAGTGAAAACCTAGCGGGAGGGTACGAGCAGTACTTC.

This chain joins TRBV5-4 and TRBJ2-7; D perhaps matches TRBD1 (5 bases). Germline V gene data show CDR1 as SGHNT and CDR2 as YYREEE (reference sequence). The CDR3 contains 13 residues. The V and J ends lost 3 bases and 1 base respectively, with 8 bases between them. CDR3 nucleotides: TGTGCCAGCAGCTCGGACAAATCCTACGAGCAGTACTTC. It translates to CASSSDKSYEQYF.

This clone came up once. This specimen includes other DNA sequences encoding the same CDR3. The chain uses TRBV13 and TRBJ2-5; the D gene is possibly TRBD1 (6 bases). Per the germline V gene, CDR1 is PRHDT and CDR2 is FYEKMQ (reference sequence). V was cut by 3 bases and J by 2 bases, with 10 bases left in between. The CDR3 runs 14 residues. CDR3 DNA: TGTGCCAGCAGCTTGGGCACAGGGCAAGAGACCCAGTACTTC. The encoded protein is CASSLGTGQETQYF.

The sample holds a few counts of this clone. This chain uses TRBV6-4 with TRBJ1-2, with D possibly TRBD1 on 6 matching bases. The CDR3 is 16 residues long. The V end was cut by 3 bases, the J end by 3 bases, with 17 bases between. Germline CDR1 is MRHNA and CDR2 is SNTAGT. CDR3 sequence: CASSEGGAEAHYGYTF. The CDR3 nucleotides are TGTGCCAGCAGTGAAGGGGGGGCCGAGGCTCACTATGGCTACACCTTC.

The chain couples TRBV7-2 to TRBJ2-7; 9 bases are a match to TRBD1. Losses at the gene ends were 3 bases for V and 6 bases for J; bases not matched to a gene: 6. The CDR3 runs 14 residues. Germline V lookup: CDR1 SGHTA, CDR2 FQGNSA. CDR3 amino acids: CASSFLGQGGEQYF. CDR3 DNA sequence: TGTGCCAGCAGCTTTTTGGGACAGGGTGGCGAGCAGTACTTC.

The genes are TRBV4-1 and TRBJ2-7; D not resolved. There are 15 residues in the CDR3. V lost 6 bases and J lost 6, with 21 bases in between. Germline CDR1 reads MGHRA; CDR2 reads YSYEKL. CDR3 in DNA: TGCGCCAGCAGACAACAACGAGGTTCCGGCTTCGAGCAGTACTTC. Its protein is CASRQQRGSGFEQYF.

This clone was seen just once. This chain uses TRBV7-9 with TRBJ2-3; the D gene is possibly TRBD2 (6 bases). Germline CDR1 reads SEHNR; CDR2 reads FQNEAQ (reference sequence). V was pared by 5 bases and J by 6 bases, with 18 bases between. This CDR3 comprises 15 residues. The DNA for the CDR3 is TGTGCCAGCAGCCAGGCGGGACTTTCGGCGGATACGCAGTATTTT. It specifies CASSQAGLSADTQYF.